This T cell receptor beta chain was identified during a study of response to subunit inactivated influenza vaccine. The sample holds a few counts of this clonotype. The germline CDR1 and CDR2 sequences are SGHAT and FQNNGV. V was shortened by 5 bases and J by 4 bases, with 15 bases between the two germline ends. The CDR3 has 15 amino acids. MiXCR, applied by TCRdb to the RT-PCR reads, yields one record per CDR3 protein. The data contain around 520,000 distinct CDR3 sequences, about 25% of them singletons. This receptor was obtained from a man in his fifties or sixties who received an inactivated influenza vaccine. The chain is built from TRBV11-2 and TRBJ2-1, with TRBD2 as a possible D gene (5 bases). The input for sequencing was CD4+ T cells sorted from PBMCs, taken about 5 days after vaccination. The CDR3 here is CASSPGIGGYNEQFF. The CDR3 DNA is TGTGCCAGCAGCCCCGGGATCGGCGGATACAATGAGCAGTTCTTC.